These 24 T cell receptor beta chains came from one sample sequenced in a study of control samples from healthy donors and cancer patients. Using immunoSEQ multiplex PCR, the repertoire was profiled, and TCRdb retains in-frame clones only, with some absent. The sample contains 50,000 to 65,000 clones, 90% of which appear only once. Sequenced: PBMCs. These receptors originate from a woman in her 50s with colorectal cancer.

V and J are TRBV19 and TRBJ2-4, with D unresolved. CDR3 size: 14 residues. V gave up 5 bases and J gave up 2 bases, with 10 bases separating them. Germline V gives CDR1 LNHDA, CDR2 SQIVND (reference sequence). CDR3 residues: CASSAVTTKNIQYF. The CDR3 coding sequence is TGTGCCAGTAGTGCAGTCACAACCAAAAACATTCAGTACTTC.

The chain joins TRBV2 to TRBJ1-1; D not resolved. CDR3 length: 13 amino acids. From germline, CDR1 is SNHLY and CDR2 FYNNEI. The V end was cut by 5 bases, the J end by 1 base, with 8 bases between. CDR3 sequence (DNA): TGTGCCAGCAGTATCCAGCGGAACACTGAAGCTTTCTTT. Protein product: CASSIQRNTEAFF.

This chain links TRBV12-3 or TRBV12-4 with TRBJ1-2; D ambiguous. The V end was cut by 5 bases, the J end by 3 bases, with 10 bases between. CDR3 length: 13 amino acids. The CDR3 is CASSPKAHYGYTF. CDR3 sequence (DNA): TGTGCCAGCAGTCCAAAAGCGCACTATGGCTACACCTTC.

CDR3 nucleotide sequence: TGTGCCAGTAGGGCGAGTCGACAGGTTTACAATGAGCAGTTCTTC. It specifies CASRASRQVYNEQFF. This sequence joins TRBV19 and TRBJ2-1; maybe TRBD1 (6 bases). Looked up from germline, CDR1 is LNHDA and CDR2 is SQIVND (reference sequence). The CDR3 is made up of 15 amino acids. Deletions cut 6 bases from V and 4 bases from J, with 16 bases between. Combining the CDR3 with reference TRBV19 and TRBJ2-1 gives the whole variable domain DGGITQSPKYLFRKEGQNVTLSCEQNLNHDAMYWYRQDPGQGLRLIYYSQIVNDFQKGDIAEGYSVSREKKESFPLTVTSAQKNPTAFYLCASRASRQVYNEQFFGPGTRLTVL.

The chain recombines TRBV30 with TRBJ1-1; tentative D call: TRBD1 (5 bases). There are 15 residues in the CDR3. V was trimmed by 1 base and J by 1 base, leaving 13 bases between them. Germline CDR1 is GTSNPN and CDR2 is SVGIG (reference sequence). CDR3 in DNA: TGTGCCTGGAGTGAGGATGGGGGTTCGAACACTGAAGCTTTCTTT. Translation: CAWSEDGGSNTEAFF.

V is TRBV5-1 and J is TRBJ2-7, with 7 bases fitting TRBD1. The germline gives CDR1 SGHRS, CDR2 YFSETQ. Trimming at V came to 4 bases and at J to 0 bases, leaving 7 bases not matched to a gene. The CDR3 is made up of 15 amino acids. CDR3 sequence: CASSDGTALSYEQYF. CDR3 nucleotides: TGCGCCAGCAGCGACGGGACAGCACTCTCCTACGAGCAGTACTTC.

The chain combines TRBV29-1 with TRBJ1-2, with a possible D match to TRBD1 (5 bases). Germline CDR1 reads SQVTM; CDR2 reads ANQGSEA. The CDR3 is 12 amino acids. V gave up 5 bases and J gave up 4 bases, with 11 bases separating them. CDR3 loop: CSVRRGSYGYTF. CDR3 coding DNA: TGCAGCGTTCGGAGGGGTAGCTATGGCTACACCTTC. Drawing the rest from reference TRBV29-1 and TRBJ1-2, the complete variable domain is SAVISQKPSRDICQRGTSLTIQCQVDSQVTMMFWYRQQPGQSLTLIATANQGSEATYESGFVIDKFPISRPNLTFSTLTVSNMSPEDSSIYLCSVRRGSYGYTFGSGTRLTVV.

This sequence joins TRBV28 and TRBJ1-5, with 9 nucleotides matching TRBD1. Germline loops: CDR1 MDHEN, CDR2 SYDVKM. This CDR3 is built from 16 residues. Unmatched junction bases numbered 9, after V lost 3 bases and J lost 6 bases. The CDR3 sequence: CASSFRTGEDGQPQHF. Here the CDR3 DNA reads TGTGCCAGCAGTTTCCGGACAGGGGAGGACGGTCAGCCCCAGCATTTT.

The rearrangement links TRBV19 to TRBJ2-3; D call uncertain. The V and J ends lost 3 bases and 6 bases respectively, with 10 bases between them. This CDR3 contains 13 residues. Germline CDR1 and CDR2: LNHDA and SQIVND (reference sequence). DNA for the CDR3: TGTGCCAGTAGTATCGGGCCTCAGGATACGCAGTATTTT. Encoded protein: CASSIGPQDTQYF.

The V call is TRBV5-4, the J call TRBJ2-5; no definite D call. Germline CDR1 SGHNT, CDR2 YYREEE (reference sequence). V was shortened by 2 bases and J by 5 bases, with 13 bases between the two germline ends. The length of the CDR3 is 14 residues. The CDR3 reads CASSFLLTQETQYF. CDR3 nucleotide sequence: TGTGCCAGCAGCTTTCTCCTTACCCAGGAGACCCAGTACTTC. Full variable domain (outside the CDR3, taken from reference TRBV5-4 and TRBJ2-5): ETGVTQSPTHLIKTRGQQVTLRCSSQSGHNTVSWYQQALGQGPQFIFQYYREEENGRGNFPPRFSGLQFPNYSSELNVNALELDDSALYLCASSFLLTQETQYFGPGTRLLVL.

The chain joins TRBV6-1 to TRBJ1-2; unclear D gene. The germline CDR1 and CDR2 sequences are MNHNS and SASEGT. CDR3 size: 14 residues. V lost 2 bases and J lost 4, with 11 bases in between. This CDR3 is CASSELGSVYGYTF. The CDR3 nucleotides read TGTGCCAGCAGTGAATTGGGCAGCGTCTATGGCTACACCTTC.

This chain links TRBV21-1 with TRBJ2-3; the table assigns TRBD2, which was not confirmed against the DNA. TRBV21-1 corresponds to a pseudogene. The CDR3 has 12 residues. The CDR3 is CASLLLGGTQYF. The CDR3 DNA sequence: TGTGCCAGCCTGTTACTAGGAGGTACGCAGTATTTT.

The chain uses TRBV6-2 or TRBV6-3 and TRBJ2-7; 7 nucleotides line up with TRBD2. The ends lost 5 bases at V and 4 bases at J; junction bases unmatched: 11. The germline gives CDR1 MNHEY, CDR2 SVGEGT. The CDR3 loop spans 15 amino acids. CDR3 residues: CASSHVGWGGYEQYF. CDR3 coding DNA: TGTGCCAGCAGTCACGTTGGATGGGGAGGGTACGAGCAGTACTTC.

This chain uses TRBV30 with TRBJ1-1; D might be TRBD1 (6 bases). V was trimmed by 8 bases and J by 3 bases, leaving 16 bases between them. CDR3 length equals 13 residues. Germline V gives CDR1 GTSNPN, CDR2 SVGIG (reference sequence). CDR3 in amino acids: CAGDRSTYTEAFF. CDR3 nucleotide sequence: TGTGCCGGCGACAGGTCTACCTACACTGAAGCTTTCTTT.

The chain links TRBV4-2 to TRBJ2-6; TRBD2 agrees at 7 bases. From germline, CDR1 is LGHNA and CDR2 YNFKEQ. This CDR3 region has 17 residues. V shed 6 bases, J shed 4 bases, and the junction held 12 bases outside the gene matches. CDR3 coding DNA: TGTGCCAGCAGGAGGGGAGACGGGAGGATGGGGGCCAACGTCCTGACTTTC. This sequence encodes CASRRGDGRMGANVLTF.

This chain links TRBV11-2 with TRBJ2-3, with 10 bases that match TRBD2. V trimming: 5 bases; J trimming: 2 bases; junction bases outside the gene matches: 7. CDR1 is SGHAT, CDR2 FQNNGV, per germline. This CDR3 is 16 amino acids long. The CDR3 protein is CASSLVAGGYTDTQYF. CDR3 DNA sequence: TGTGCCAGCAGCCTCGTAGCGGGGGGATACACAGATACGCAGTATTTT.

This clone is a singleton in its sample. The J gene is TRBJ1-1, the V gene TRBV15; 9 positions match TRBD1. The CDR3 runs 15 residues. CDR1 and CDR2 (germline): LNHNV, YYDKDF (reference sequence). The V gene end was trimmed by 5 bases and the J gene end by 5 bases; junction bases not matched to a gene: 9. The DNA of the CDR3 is TGTGCCACCAGCCCCCAGGGACAGGGCAATACTGAAGCTTTCTTT. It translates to CATSPQGQGNTEAFF.

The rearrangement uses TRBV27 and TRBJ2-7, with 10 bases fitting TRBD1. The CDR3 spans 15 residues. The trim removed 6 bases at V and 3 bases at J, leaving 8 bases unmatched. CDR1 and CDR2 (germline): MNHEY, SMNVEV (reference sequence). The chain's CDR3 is CASSRKGTGDYEQYF. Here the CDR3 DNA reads TGTGCCAGCAGCCGCAAGGGGACAGGGGACTACGAGCAGTACTTC.

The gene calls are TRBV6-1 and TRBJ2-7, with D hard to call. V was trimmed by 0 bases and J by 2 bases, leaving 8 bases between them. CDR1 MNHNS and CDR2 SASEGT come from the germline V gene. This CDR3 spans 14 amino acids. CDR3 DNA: TGTGCCAGCAGTGAAGCTTTTCGGACCTACGAGCAGTACTTC. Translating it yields CASSEAFRTYEQYF.

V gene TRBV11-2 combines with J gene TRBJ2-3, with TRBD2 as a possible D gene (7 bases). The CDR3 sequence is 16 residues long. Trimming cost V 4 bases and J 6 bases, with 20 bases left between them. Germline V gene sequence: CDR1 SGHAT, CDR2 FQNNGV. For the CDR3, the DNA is TGTGCCAGCAGCTCGTATGGGGGGGCCCGTCGGGATACGCAGTATTTT. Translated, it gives CASSSYGGARRDTQYF.

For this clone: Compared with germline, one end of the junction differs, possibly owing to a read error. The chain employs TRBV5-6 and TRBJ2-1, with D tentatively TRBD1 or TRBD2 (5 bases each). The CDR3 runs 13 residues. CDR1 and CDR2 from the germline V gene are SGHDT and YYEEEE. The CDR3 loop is CASSLGYGAREVF. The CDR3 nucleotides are TGTGCCAGCAGCTTGGGATACGGGGCCCGCGAGGTCTTC. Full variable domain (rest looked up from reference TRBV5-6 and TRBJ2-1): DAGVTQSPTHLIKTRGQQVTLRCSPKSGHDTVSWYQQALGQGPQFIFQYYEEEERQRGNFPDRFSGHQFPNYSSELNVNALLLGDSALYLCASSLGYGAREVFGPGTRLTVL.

Here the CDR3 DNA reads TGTGCCAGCAGTCCGGGACTAGCAGGTGGCTCCTACAATGAGCAGTTCTTC. This encodes CASSPGLAGGSYNEQFF. The V call is TRBV28, the J call TRBJ2-1; TRBD2 agrees at 9 bases. Germline CDR1 is MDHEN and CDR2 is SYDVKM. CDR3 length: 17 amino acids. V shed 5 bases and J 0 bases; nucleotides not matched to a gene: 8. Full variable domain (missing parts from reference TRBV28 and TRBJ2-1): DVKVTQSSRYLVKRTGEKVFLECVQDMDHENMFWYRQDPGLGLRLIYFSYDVKMKEKGDIPEGYSVSREKKERFSLILESASTNQTSMYLCASSPGLAGGSYNEQFFGPGTRLTVL.

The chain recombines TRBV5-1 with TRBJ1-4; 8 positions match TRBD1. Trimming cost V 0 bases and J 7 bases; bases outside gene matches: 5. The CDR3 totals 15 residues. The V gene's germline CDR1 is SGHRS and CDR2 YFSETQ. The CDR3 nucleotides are TGCGCCAGCAGCTTGGGGACAGGGACAATTGAAAAACTGTTTTTT. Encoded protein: CASSLGTGTIEKLFF.

CDR3 sequence (DNA): TGTGCCAGCAGAGCGACCTACGAGCAGTACTTC. Its protein product is CASRATYEQYF. The chain employs TRBV6-5 and TRBJ2-7; D unclear. The CDR3 contains 11 residues. In germline, CDR1 is MNHEY, CDR2 SVGAGI. Trimming shortened V by 6 bases and J by 2 bases, and 5 bases separated the two germline ends.